This TCR beta chain was captured by sequencing in a study of T cell responses to AZD1222 COVID-19 vaccine. The study, taken as a whole, reports: CD4 TCRs linked to vaccination spanned spike, dominating at 160-218 and 743-854. Nearly half of spike-specific TCRs reportedly target variant regions that are unmutated in the B.1.351 and B.1.1.7 variants. Clonal diversity was possibly underestimated; the donors were predominantly white British and more often female.

The CDR3 totals 15 residues. Per the germline V gene, CDR1 is MDHEN and CDR2 is SYDVKM. The V gene end was trimmed by 10 bases and the J gene end by 5 bases; junction bases not matched to a gene: 17. Second doses at about 4 or about 12 weeks were pooled. The assay was immunoSEQ multiplex PCR, and TCRdb's table has in-frame clones only and misses some. The sample has fewer than 200,000 clones; more than 70% are singletons. On this clone itself: Its specificity is unknown.

This chain links TRBV28 with TRBJ2-7, with 7 bases lining up with TRBD2. Here the sequenced sample was peripheral blood, taken 28 days after the second AZD1222 dose. The receptor was isolated from an adult who received the AZD1222 COVID-19 vaccine. The CDR3 DNA reads as TGTGCCACCAACCCTCAGGGAGCGGGAACTGACGAGCAGTACTTC. Residues: CATNPQGAGTDEQYF.